These 16 T cell receptor beta chains share one sample of origin, sequenced in a study of breast tumors, draining lymph nodes, adjacent tissues. TCRdb fed the multiplex PCR reads into MiXCR, producing one record per CDR3 protein. The table lists thousands of distinct CDR3 sequences, about two fifths of them singletons, with around 15% in the top ten. The sequenced sample consisted of tumor-adjacent breast tissue. The receptors stem from a female donor with breast cancer. Some clones in this sample may be carry-over from other donors' samples.

Many counts were recorded for this clonotype. The J gene is TRBJ2-5, the V gene TRBV3-1; 9 nucleotides align to TRBD2. Germline V gene data show CDR1 as LGHDT and CDR2 as YNNKEL (reference sequence). V shed 5 bases, J shed 5 bases, and the junction held 6 bases outside the gene matches. This CDR3 has 14 amino acids. This CDR3 is CASSLGLADETQYF. In DNA, the CDR3 is TGTGCCAGCAGCTTGGGACTAGCCGACGAGACCCAGTACTTC.

The chain carries TRBV29-1 and TRBJ2-3; tentatively, D is TRBD2 (5 bases). The CDR3 is 16 amino acids. Trimming took off 0 bases at V and 0 bases at J, with 13 bases between the two ends. Germline V gene lookup returns CDR1 SQVTM and CDR2 ANQGSEA. The CDR3 coding sequence is TGCAGCGTTGAAGATCTGGGGAGAAGAAGCACAGATACGCAGTATTTT. This sequence encodes CSVEDLGRRSTDTQYF.

Relative to its sample, this clonotype is medium-sized (0.01 to 0.1%). The CDR3 DNA is TGTGCCAGCAGCGACCTAGTGACGGGCTACGAGCAGTACTTC. Amino acids: CASSDLVTGYEQYF. The chain carries TRBV14 and TRBJ2-7, with unresolved D. The CDR3 is 14 amino acids. V gave up 5 bases and J gave up 3 bases, with 14 bases separating them. CDR1 is SGHDN and CDR2 is FVKESK in the germline V gene.

The V and J genes are TRBV30 and TRBJ2-5; TRBD2 aligns across 9 bases. Germline CDR1 GTSNPN, CDR2 SVGIG (reference sequence). V was clipped by 4 bases and J by 1 base; unmatched bases: 16. This CDR3 has 18 amino acids. As DNA, the CDR3 is TGTGCCTGGAAGCGCGCGCGCGGGAGGGCCATCGTCCAAGAGACCCAGTACTTC. It translates to CAWKRARGRAIVQETQYF. The full variable domain, with the rest looked up from reference TRBV30 and TRBJ2-5, is SQTIHQWPATLVQPVGSPLSLECTVEGTSNPNLYWYRQAAGRGLQLLFYSVGIGQISSEVPQNLSASRPQDRQFILSSKKLLLSDSGFYLCAWKRARGRAIVQETQYFGPGTRLLVL.

The genes are TRBV2 and TRBJ1-4; D unresolved. The germline gives CDR1 SNHLY, CDR2 FYNNEI. Deletions cut 8 bases from V and 6 bases from J, with 4 bases between. This CDR3 contains 10 residues. This chain's CDR3 is CASSDEKLFF. CDR3 DNA sequence: TGTGCCAGCTCGGATGAAAAACTGTTTTTT.

The genes are TRBV2 and TRBJ1-1; no clear D gene. The CDR3 length is 13 residues. Germline CDR1 is SNHLY and CDR2 is FYNNEI. V lost 3 bases, J lost 4 bases, and 9 bases lay in between. CDR3 amino acids: CASSESALTEAFF. CDR3 coding DNA: TGTGCCAGCAGTGAGTCGGCACTCACTGAAGCTTTCTTT.

V usage is TRBV29-1 and J usage is TRBJ2-3; D gene uncertain. V was shortened by 4 bases and J by 3 bases, with 14 bases between the two germline ends. This CDR3 spans 14 amino acids. CDR1 SQVTM and CDR2 ANQGSEA come from the germline V gene. The CDR3 DNA is TGCAGCGTTGCTGGGATGAGCACTACAGATACGCAGTATTTT. Encoded protein: CSVAGMSTTDTQYF.

This clonotype was detected many times. The chain recombines TRBV6-1 with TRBJ2-5; D is undetermined. The CDR3 covers 15 residues. The V gene lost 7 bases and the J gene lost 1 base, with 16 bases spanning the gap. Looked up from germline, CDR1 is MNHNS and CDR2 is SASEGT. The CDR3 is CASKENSPFQETQYF. CDR3 bases: TGTGCCAGCAAGGAAAACAGCCCATTCCAAGAGACCCAGTACTTC.

This clonotype came up many times. The chain is built from TRBV7-2 and TRBJ2-3; 7 bases line up with TRBD2. V lost 6 bases and J lost 5; bases outside the gene matches: 8. The CDR3 consists of 14 residues. The germline CDR1 and CDR2 sequences are SGHTA and FQGNSA. The chain's CDR3 is CASRWGGREDTQYF. The CDR3 DNA reads as TGTGCCAGCAGGTGGGGCGGGAGAGAAGATACGCAGTATTTT.

V gene TRBV24-1 combines with J gene TRBJ2-1; TRBD2 agrees at 10 bases. Germline loops: CDR1 KGHDR, CDR2 SFDVKD. Trimming cost V 8 bases and J 4 bases; bases outside gene matches: 13. The CDR3 is made up of 17 amino acids. The CDR3 is CATMGPGTSGVYNEQFF. In nucleotides, the CDR3 is TGTGCCACCATGGGTCCGGGAACTAGCGGGGTTTACAATGAGCAGTTCTTC.

This chain connects TRBV6-5 to TRBJ2-7, with 9 bases identical to TRBD2. CDR1 is MNHEY and CDR2 is SVGAGI in the germline V gene. The CDR3 covers 16 residues. The V segment lost 0 bases and the J segment 4 bases; nucleotides outside the gene matches: 7. The CDR3 bases are TGTGCCAGCAGTTACTCCCCCCGGCTAGCGGGATACGAGCAGTACTTC. This encodes CASSYSPRLAGYEQYF.

The chain carries TRBV20-1 and TRBJ2-1; 8 bases map to TRBD2. This CDR3 is 15 amino acids long. In germline, CDR1 is DFQATT, CDR2 SNEGSKA (reference sequence). V trimming: 3 bases; J trimming: 9 bases; junction bases outside the gene matches: 13. CDR3 residues: CSASDCSGSDTEQFF. In nucleotides, the CDR3 is TGCAGTGCTAGCGATTGCAGCGGGAGTGATACTGAGCAGTTCTTC.

This clonotype came up many times. V gene TRBV4-2 combines with J gene TRBJ2-1; D is tentatively TRBD1 or TRBD2 (6 bases each). Trimming took off 0 bases at V and 4 bases at J, with 13 bases between the two ends. The germline CDR1 and CDR2 sequences are LGHNA and YNFKEQ. This CDR3 is built from 16 residues. The CDR3 reads CASSQEPGDIYNEQFF. CDR3 coding DNA: TGTGCCAGCAGCCAAGAGCCGGGGGACATTTACAATGAGCAGTTCTTC.

The chain joins TRBV6-5 to TRBJ2-2, with D hard to call. V lost 6 bases and J 4 bases, leaving 9 bases between the germline ends. The CDR3 has 13 residues. Germline-derived CDR1 and CDR2 are MNHEY and SVGAGI. The DNA for the CDR3 is TGTGCCAGCAGGGCGTCCGGCACCGGGGAGCTGTTTTTT. As protein: CASRASGTGELFF.

Judged by abundance, this clonotype is medium-sized. V is TRBV18 and J is TRBJ1-4, with 7 bases matching TRBD1. The V gene end was trimmed by 6 bases and the J gene end by 7 bases; junction bases not matched to a gene: 5. CDR1 KGHSH and CDR2 LQKENI come from the germline V gene. This CDR3 has 13 residues. This CDR3 is CASSGTVSEKLFF. The CDR3 DNA follows: TGTGCCAGCTCCGGGACAGTGAGTGAAAAACTGTTTTTT.

Judged by abundance, this clonotype is medium-sized. The chain recombines TRBV28 with TRBJ2-7; 10 bases fit TRBD1. The CDR3 is 14 amino acids. V was pared by 2 bases and J by 5 bases, with 3 bases of the junction left unmatched. CDR1 is MDHEN and CDR2 is SYDVKM in the germline V gene. In DNA form, the CDR3 reads TGTGCCAGCAGTTTAAGGACAGGGGGTGACGAGCAGTACTTC. This sequence encodes CASSLRTGGDEQYF.